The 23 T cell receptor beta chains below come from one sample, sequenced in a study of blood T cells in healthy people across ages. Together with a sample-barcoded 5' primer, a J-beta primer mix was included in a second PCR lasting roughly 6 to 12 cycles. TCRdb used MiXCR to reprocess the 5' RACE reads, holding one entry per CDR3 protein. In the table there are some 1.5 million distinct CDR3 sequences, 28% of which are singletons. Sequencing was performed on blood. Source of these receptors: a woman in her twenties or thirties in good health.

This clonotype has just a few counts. The CDR3 loop reads CSAGGDRLYYGYTF. The CDR3 region has the DNA TGCAGTGCTGGGGGGGACCGCCTCTACTATGGCTACACCTTC. This chain connects TRBV20-1 to TRBJ1-2, with a tentative D call TRBD1 (5 bases). The CDR3 length is 14 residues. V dropped 5 bases and J dropped 3 bases, with 16 bases sitting between them. The germline V gene encodes CDR1 DFQATT and CDR2 SNEGSKA (reference sequence).

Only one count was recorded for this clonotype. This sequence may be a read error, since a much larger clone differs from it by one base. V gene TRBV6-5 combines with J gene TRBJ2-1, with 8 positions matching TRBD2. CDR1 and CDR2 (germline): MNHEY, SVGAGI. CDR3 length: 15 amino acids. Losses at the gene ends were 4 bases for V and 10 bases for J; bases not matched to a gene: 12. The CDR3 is CASSSAGGGQYEQFF. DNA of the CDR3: TGTGCCAGCAGTTCCGCGGGCGGGGGGCAGTACGAGCAGTTCTTC.

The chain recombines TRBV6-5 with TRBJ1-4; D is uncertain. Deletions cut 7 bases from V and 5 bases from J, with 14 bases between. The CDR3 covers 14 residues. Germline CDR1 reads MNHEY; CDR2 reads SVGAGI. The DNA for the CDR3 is TGTGCCAGCACCTCCGGACGGGGAAATGAAAAACTGTTTTTT. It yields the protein CASTSGRGNEKLFF.

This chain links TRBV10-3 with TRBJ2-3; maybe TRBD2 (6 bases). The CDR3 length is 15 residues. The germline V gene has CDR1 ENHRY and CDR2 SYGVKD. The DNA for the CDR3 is TGTGTCACCGGCCCGGTCGGGGGTAGCACAGATACGCAGTATTTT. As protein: CVTGPVGGSTDTQYF.

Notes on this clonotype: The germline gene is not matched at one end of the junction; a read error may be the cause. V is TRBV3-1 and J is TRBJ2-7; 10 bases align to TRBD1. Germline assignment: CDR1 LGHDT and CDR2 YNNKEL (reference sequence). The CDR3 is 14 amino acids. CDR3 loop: CVSSLGTGDLGQYF. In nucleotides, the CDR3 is TGTGTCAGCAGCCTTGGGACAGGGGACCTTGGACAGTACTTC.

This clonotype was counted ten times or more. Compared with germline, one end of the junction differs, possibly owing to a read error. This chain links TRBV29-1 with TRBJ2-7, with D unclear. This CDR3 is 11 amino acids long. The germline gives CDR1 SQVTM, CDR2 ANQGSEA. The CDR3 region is CSVKELNGQYF. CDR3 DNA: TGCAGCGTTAAAGAGCTAAATGGGCAGTACTTC.

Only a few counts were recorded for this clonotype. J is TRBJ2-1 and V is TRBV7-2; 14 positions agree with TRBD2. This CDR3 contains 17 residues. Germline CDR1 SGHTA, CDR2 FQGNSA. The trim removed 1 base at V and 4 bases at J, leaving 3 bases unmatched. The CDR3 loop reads CASSLGTSGGSYNEQFF. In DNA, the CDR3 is TGTGCCAGCAGCTTAGGGACTAGCGGGGGGTCGTACAATGAGCAGTTCTTC.

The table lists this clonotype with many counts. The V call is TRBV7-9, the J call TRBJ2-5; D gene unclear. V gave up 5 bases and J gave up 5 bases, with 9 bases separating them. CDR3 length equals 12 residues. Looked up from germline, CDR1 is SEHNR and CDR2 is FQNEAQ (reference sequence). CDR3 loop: CASSLEIETQYF. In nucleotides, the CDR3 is TGTGCCAGCAGCCTGGAGATTGAGACCCAGTACTTC.

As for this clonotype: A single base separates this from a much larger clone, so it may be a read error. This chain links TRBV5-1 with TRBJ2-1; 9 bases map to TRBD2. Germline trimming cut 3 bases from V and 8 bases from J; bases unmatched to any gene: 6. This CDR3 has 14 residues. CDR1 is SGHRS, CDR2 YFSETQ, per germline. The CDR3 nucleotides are TGCGCCAGCAGCTGGGGACTAGCTGAGGATGAGCAGTTCTTC. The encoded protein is CASSWGLAEDEQFF.

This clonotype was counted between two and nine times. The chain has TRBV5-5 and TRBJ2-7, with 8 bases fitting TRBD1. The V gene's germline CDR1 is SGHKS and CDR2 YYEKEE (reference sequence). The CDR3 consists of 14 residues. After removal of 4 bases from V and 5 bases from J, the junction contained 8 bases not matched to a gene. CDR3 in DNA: TGTGCCAGCAGCGCGGGACAGGAGTCCCACGAGCAGTACTTC. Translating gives CASSAGQESHEQYF.

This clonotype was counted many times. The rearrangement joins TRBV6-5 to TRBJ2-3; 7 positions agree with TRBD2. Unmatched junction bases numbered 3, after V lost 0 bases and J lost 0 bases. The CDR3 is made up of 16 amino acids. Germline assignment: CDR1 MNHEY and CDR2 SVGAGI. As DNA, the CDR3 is TGTGCCAGCAGTTACTCGACGGGGGGAAGCACAGATACGCAGTATTTT. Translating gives CASSYSTGGSTDTQYF.

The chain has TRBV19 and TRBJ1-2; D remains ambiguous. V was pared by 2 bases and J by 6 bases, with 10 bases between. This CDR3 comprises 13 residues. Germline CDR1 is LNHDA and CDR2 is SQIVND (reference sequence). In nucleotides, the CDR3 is TGTGCCAGTAGTATACTCGGGAGGGATGGCTACACCTTC. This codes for CASSILGRDGYTF.

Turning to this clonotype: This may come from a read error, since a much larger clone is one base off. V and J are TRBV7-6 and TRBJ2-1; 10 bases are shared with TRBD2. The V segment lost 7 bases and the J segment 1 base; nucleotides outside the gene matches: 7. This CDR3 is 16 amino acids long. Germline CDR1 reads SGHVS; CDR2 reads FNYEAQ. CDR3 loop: CASNPRAGGSYNEQFF. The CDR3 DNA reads TGTGCCAGCAACCCCAGAGCGGGAGGGTCCTACAATGAGCAGTTCTTC.

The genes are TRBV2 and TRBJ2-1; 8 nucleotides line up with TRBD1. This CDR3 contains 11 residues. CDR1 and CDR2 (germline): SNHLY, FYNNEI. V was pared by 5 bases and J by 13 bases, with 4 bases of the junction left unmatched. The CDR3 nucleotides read TGTGCCAGCAGTCTCAGGGGGCTACAGTTCTTC. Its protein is CASSLRGLQFF.

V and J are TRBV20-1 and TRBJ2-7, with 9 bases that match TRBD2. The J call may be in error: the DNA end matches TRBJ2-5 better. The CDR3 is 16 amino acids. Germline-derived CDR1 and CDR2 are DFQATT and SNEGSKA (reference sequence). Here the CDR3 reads CSARDISGGNWETQYF. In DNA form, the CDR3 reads TGCAGTGCTAGAGATATAAGCGGGGGGAACTGGGAGACCCAGTACTTC.

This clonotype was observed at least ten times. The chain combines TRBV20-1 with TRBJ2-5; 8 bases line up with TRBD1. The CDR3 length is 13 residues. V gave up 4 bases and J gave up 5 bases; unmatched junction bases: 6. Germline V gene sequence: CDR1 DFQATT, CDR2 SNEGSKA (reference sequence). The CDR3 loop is CSAIQGVMETQYF. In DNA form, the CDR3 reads TGCAGTGCTATACAGGGGGTTATGGAGACCCAGTACTTC.

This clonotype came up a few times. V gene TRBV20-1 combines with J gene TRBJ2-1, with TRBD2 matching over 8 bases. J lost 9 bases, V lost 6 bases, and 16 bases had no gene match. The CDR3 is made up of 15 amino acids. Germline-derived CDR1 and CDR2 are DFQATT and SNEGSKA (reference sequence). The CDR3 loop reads CSAAQGAGEGSEQFF. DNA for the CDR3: TGCAGTGCCGCCCAGGGAGCGGGAGAAGGAAGTGAGCAGTTCTTC.

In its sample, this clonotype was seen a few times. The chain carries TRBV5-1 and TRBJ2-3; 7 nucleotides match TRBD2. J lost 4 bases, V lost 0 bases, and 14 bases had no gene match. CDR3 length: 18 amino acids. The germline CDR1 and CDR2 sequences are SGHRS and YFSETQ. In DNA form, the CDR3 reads TGCGCCAGCAGCTTGGCCTCAAGATCGGCGGGAGCGGCAGATACGCAGTATTTT. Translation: CASSLASRSAGAADTQYF.

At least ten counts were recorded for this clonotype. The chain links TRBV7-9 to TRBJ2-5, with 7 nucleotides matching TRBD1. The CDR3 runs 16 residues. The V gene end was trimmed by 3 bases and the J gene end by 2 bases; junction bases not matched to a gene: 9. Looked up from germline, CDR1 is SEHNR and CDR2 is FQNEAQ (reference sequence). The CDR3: CASSFTGTATQETQYF. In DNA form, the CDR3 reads TGTGCCAGCAGCTTTACCGGGACAGCGACACAAGAGACCCAGTACTTC. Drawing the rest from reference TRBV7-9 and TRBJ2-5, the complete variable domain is DTGVSQNPRHKITKRGQNVTFRCDPISEHNRLYWYRQTLGQGPEFLTYFQNEAQLEKSRLLSDRFSAERPKGSFSTLEIQRTEQGDSAMYLCASSFTGTATQETQYFGPGTRLLVL.

The CDR3 DNA reads as TGTGCCAGCAGTGATGGGGGGATAGACAATGAGCAGTTCTTC. This translates into CASSDGGIDNEQFF. V and J are TRBV2 and TRBJ2-1; perhaps TRBD2 as D (6 bases). The germline V gene has CDR1 SNHLY and CDR2 FYNNEI. The CDR3 spans 14 residues. V was cut by 3 bases and J by 5 bases, with 11 bases left in between.

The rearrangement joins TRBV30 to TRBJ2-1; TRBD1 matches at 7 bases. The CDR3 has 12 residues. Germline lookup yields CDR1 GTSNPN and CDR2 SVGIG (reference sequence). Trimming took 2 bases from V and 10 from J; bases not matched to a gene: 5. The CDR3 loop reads CAWSTGVREQFF. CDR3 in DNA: TGTGCCTGGAGTACAGGGGTAAGGGAGCAGTTCTTC.

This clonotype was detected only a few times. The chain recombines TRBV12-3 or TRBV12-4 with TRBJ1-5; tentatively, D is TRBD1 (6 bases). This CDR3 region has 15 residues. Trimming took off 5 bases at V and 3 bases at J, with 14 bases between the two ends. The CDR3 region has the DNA TGTGCCAGCAGTCGCTCGGACAGACCCAATCAGCCCCAGCATTTT. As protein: CASSRSDRPNQPQHF.

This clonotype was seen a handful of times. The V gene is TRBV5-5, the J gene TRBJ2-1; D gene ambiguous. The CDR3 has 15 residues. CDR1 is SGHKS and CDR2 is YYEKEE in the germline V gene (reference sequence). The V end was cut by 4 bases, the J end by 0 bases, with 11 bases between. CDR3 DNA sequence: TGTGCCAGCAGCCGATCAACGAGCTCCTACAATGAGCAGTTCTTC. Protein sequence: CASSRSTSSYNEQFF. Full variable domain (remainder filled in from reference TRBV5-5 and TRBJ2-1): DAGVTQSPTHLIKTRGQQVTLRCSPISGHKSVSWYQQVLGQGPQFIFQYYEKEERGRGNFPDRFSARQFPNYSSELNVNALLLGDSALYLCASSRSTSSYNEQFFGPGTRLTVL.